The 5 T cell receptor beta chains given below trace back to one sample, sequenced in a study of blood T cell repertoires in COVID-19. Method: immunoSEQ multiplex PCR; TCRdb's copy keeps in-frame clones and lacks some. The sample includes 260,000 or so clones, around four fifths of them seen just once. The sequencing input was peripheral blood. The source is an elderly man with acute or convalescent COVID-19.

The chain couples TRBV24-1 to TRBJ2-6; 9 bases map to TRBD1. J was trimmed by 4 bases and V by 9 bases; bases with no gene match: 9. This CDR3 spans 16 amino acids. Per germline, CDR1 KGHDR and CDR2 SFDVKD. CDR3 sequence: CATSGTGKAGANVLTF. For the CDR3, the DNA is TGTGCCACCTCGGGGACAGGGAAAGCCGGGGCCAACGTCCTGACTTTC.

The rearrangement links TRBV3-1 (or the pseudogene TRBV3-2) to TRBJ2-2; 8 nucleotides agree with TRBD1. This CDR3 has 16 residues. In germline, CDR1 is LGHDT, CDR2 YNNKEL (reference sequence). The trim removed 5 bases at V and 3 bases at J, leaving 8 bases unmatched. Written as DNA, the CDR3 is TGTGCCAGCAGCTTAGGACAGGGCCTTTACACCGGGGAGCTGTTTTTT. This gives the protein CASSLGQGLYTGELFF.

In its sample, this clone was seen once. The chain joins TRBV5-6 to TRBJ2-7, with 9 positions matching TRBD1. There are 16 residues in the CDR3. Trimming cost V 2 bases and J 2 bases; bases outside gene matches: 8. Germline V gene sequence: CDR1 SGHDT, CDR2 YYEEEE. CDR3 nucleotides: TGTGCCAGCAGCTTTTATGTAGGGACAGGGCCCTACGAGCAGTACTTC. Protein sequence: CASSFYVGTGPYEQYF.

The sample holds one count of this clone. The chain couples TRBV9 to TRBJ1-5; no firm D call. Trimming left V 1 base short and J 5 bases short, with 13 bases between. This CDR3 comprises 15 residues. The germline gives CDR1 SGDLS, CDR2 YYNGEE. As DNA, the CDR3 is TGTGCCAGCAGCGTATCGCCCGCGGAGGATCAGCCCCAGCATTTT. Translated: CASSVSPAEDQPQHF.

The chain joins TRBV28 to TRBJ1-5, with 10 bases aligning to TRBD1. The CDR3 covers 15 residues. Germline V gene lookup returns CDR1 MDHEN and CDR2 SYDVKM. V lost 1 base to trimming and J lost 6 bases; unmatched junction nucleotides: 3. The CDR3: CASSLSGQGVQPQHF. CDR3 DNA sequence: TGTGCCAGCAGTTTATCAGGACAGGGGGTTCAGCCCCAGCATTTT.